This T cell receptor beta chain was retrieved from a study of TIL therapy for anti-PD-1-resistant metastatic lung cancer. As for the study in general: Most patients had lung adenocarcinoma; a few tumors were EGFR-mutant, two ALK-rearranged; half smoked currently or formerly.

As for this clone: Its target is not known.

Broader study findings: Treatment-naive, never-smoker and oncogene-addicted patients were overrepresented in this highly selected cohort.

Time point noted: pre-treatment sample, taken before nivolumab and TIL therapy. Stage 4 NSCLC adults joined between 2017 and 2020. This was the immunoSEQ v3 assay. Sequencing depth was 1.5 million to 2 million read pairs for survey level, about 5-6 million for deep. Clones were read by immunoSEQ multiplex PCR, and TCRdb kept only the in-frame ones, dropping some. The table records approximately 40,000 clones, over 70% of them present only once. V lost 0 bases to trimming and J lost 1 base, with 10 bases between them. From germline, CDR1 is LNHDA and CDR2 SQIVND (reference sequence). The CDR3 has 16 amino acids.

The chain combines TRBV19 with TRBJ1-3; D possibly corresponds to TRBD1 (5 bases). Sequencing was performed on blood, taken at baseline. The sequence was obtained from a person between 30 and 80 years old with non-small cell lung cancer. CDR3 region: CASSIDHTGSGNTIYF. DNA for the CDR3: TGTGCCAGTAGTATAGACCATACAGGTTCTGGAAACACCATATATTTT.